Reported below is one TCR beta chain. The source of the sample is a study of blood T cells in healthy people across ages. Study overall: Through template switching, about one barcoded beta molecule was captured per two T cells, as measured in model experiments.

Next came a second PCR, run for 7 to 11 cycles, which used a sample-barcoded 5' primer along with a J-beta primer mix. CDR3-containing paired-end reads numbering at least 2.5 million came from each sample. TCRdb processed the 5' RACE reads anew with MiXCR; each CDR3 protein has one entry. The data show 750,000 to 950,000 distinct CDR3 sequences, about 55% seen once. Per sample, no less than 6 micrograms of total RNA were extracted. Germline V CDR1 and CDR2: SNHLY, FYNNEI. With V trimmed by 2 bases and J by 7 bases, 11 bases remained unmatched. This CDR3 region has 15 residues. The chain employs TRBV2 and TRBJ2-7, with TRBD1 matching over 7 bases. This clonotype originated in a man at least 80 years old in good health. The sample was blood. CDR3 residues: CASSERQTGIHEQYF. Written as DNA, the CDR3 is TGTGCCAGCAGTGAACGACAGACAGGGATCCATGAGCAGTACTTC.